This TCR beta chain was obtained from a study of naive and memory T cell subsets. Ten or more counts support this clonotype. Its antigen is not identified. Findings and limits, study-wide: Possibly reflecting memory cells re-expressing CD45RA, a few larger clonotypes occurred in naive repertoires, especially CD8.

After the first PCR, alpha and beta chain libraries were processed separately. Cells stained for CD3, CD4, CD8, CD45RA, CD27 and viability were sorted into four CD45RA/CD27 subsets. An equimolar mix of two oligonucleotides served as the beta constant-region primer for TRBC1 and TRBC2. Four rounds of PCR amplified the ligated cDNA using nested alpha and beta constant-region primers plus SP2. Each CDR3 protein is one row after TCRdb ran MiXCR on the UMI-ligation and nested PCR reads. The sample records approximately 100,000 distinct CDR3 sequences, more than 14% being singletons. The sequencing input was naive CD8+ T cells from blood. The receptor's source is a human donor in good health.

This CDR3 is CAISESSVVGANVLTF. CDR3 DNA: TGTGCCATCAGTGAGTCATCGGTGGTGGGGGCCAACGTCCTGACTTTC. The chain has TRBV10-3 and TRBJ2-6; D is unclear. V was pared by 0 bases and J by 4 bases, with 10 bases between. The CDR3 consists of 16 residues. Germline CDR1 and CDR2: ENHRY and SYGVKD.